Each of the 25 T cell receptor beta chains below was sequenced from the same sample in a study of blood T cell repertoires in COVID-19. Measured with immunoSEQ multiplex PCR; TCRdb has only the in-frame clones, and not every one. The data show about 380,000 clones, with 88% seen just once and more than 0.95% held by the top ten. Specimen: PBMCs or T cells enriched from blood (not recorded which). Every receptor here comes from a woman aged 18-29 years who had recovered from COVID-19.

The rearrangement uses TRBV2 and TRBJ1-2; D unclear. The germline V gene has CDR1 SNHLY and CDR2 FYNNEI. CDR3 length equals 14 residues. V was trimmed by 2 bases and J by 3 bases, leaving 10 bases between them. The CDR3 nucleotides read TGTGCCAGCAGTGAACGCGAAGAGGACTATGGCTACACCTTC. It encodes CASSEREEDYGYTF. Based on the CDR3 plus reference TRBV2 and TRBJ1-2, the full variable domain is EPEVTQTPSHQVTQMGQEVILRCVPISNHLYFYWYRQILGQKVEFLVSFYNNEISEKSEIFDDQFSVERPDGSNFTLKIRSTKLEDSAMYFCASSEREEDYGYTFGSGTRLTVV.

The chain employs TRBV28 and TRBJ1-4; D possibly corresponds to TRBD1 (5 bases). Germline V gives CDR1 MDHEN, CDR2 SYDVKM. Deletions cut 8 bases from V and 5 bases from J, with 15 bases between. This CDR3 comprises 14 residues. The CDR3 protein is CASRDMTVNEKLFF. CDR3 bases: TGTGCCAGCCGAGACATGACAGTCAATGAAAAACTGTTTTTT.

The gene calls are TRBV5-4 and TRBJ2-7; D ambiguous. Germline CDR1 reads SGHNT; CDR2 reads YYREEE (reference sequence). The CDR3 length is 14 residues. V was pared by 0 bases and J by 1 base, with 8 bases between. CDR3 in amino acids: CASSLGSASYEQYF. The CDR3 DNA reads TGTGCCAGCAGCTTGGGGTCAGCGTCCTACGAGCAGTACTTC.

Here the CDR3 DNA reads TGTGCCAGCAGTCCCGGATTTACAGGGGATGAACATCAGCCCCAGCATTTT. Protein sequence: CASSPGFTGDEHQPQHF. The genes are TRBV28 and TRBJ1-5, with 7 nucleotides matching TRBD1. After removal of 5 bases from V and 5 bases from J, the junction contained 15 bases not matched to a gene. The V gene's germline CDR1 is MDHEN and CDR2 SYDVKM. The CDR3 length is 17 residues.

The chain carries TRBV29-1 and TRBJ1-2; TRBD1 is a possible D gene (5 bases). In germline, CDR1 is SQVTM, CDR2 ANQGSEA. This CDR3 has 12 amino acids. V lost 4 bases and J lost 7, with 13 bases in between. The CDR3 reads CSVASSGGGYTF. CDR3 nucleotides: TGCAGCGTTGCATCCTCCGGGGGTGGCTACACCTTC.

This clone has more than one count but fewer than ten. V usage is TRBV10-3 and J usage is TRBJ2-7; 10 bases match TRBD1. The CDR3 length is 15 residues. J was trimmed by 4 bases and V by 0 bases; bases with no gene match: 3. Germline loops: CDR1 ENHRY, CDR2 SYGVKD. The CDR3 is CAISESGQGEYEQYF. CDR3 sequence (DNA): TGTGCCATCAGTGAGTCAGGACAGGGGGAGTACGAGCAGTACTTC.

V and J are TRBV11-2 and TRBJ2-3, with D perhaps matching TRBD2 (5 bases). Germline assignment: CDR1 SGHAT and CDR2 FQNNGV. There are 18 residues in the CDR3. V shed 5 bases and J shed 4 bases, with 25 bases lying between them. CDR3 nucleotide sequence: TGTGCCAGCAGCAATGATTTTGAGTCGCGGGTCGGATCAGATACGCAGTATTTT. Protein product: CASSNDFESRVGSDTQYF. Using reference TRBV11-2 and TRBJ2-3 for the parts outside the CDR3, the full variable domain is EAGVAQSPRYKIIEKRQSVAFWCNPISGHATLYWYQQILGQGPKLLIQFQNNGVVDDSQLPKDRFSAERLKGVDSTLKIQPAKLEDSAVYLCASSNDFESRVGSDTQYFGPGTRLTVL.

The chain uses TRBV7-9 and TRBJ1-2; weak D call: TRBD1 (5 bases). V was trimmed by 7 bases and J by 3 bases, leaving 12 bases between them. This CDR3 is 13 amino acids long. The germline gives CDR1 SEHNR, CDR2 FQNEAQ (reference sequence). CDR3 protein: CASIQTADYGYTF. DNA for the CDR3: TGTGCCAGCATCCAGACAGCTGACTATGGCTACACCTTC.

V usage is TRBV9 and J usage is TRBJ2-5, with 11 bases fitting TRBD2. Germline V gives CDR1 SGDLS, CDR2 YYNGEE. The CDR3 is 16 residues long. V dropped 0 bases and J dropped 3; count of bases not matched to a gene: 4. CDR3 sequence: CASSVGLTSGEETQYF. CDR3 coding DNA: TGTGCCAGCAGCGTAGGTCTGACTAGCGGGGAAGAGACCCAGTACTTC.

The CDR3 sequence is CASSQDTGGRLNKPYNEQFF. The CDR3 DNA is TGTGCCAGCAGCCAAGATACGGGGGGCCGCCTGAACAAACCCTACAATGAGCAGTTCTTC. The rearrangement joins TRBV4-2 to TRBJ2-1, with D possibly matching TRBD2 (7 bases). Germline V gene lookup returns CDR1 LGHNA and CDR2 YNFKEQ. V gave up 0 bases and J gave up 2 bases, with 23 bases separating them. The CDR3 contains 20 residues.

This clone showed up just once. The chain is built from TRBV9 and TRBJ1-1, with 7 bases that match TRBD1. V lost 1 base and J lost 4; bases outside the gene matches: 7. This CDR3 is 15 amino acids long. CDR1 is SGDLS, CDR2 YYNGEE, per germline. CDR3 in DNA: TGTGCCAGCAGCGTATACAGGGGATCGGGCACTGAAGCTTTCTTT. Its protein product is CASSVYRGSGTEAFF.

This chain uses TRBV27 with TRBJ2-2; a weak D match, TRBD1 (6 bases). Germline CDR1 MNHEY, CDR2 SMNVEV (reference sequence). V lost 5 bases to trimming and J lost 4 bases, with 17 bases between them. This CDR3 region has 16 residues. The CDR3 DNA is TGTGCCAGCAGTCATTACAGGGTTGAGGGCACCGGGGAGCTGTTTTTT. Translating it yields CASSHYRVEGTGELFF.

The gene calls are TRBV3-1 (or the pseudogene TRBV3-2) and TRBJ1-6; 7 bases fit TRBD1. The CDR3 runs to 15 residues. Germline V CDR1 and CDR2: LGHDT, YNNKEL (reference sequence). V lost 4 bases, J lost 10 bases, and 10 bases stayed unmatched. The CDR3 DNA reads TGTGCCAGCAGCCGACAGGGCCTTGTATGGTCACCCCTCCACTTT. Amino acids: CASSRQGLVWSPLHF.

The chain combines TRBV28 with TRBJ1-4; D perhaps matches TRBD1 (5 bases). The CDR3 sequence is 16 residues long. The germline V gene has CDR1 MDHEN and CDR2 SYDVKM. The germline V and J ends were trimmed by 7 bases and 7 bases, with 22 bases remaining between them. The CDR3 bases are TGTGCCAGCACTGACCCCTCCGCAGGGAGGAGTGAAAAACTGTTTTTT. Protein: CASTDPSAGRSEKLFF.

The CDR3 loop reads CASSETDRYEQYF. The DNA for the CDR3 is TGCGCCAGCAGTGAGACCGACAGGTACGAGCAGTACTTC. The V call is TRBV10-2, the J call TRBJ2-7, with a tentative D call TRBD1 (6 bases). The CDR3 length is 13 residues. The V end lost 2 bases, the J end lost 4 bases, and 9 bases lay between the germline ends. Looked up from germline, CDR1 is WSHSY and CDR2 is SAAADI.

This chain links TRBV7-9 with TRBJ1-2, with D perhaps matching TRBD1 (6 bases). CDR1 SEHNR and CDR2 FQNEAQ come from the germline V gene (reference sequence). The CDR3 extends over 13 amino acids. V was trimmed by 11 bases and J by 4 bases, leaving 17 bases between them. CDR3 nucleotide sequence: TGTGCCGGCAAAAGGACAGAGGGCTATGGCTACACCTTC. The encoded protein is CAGKRTEGYGYTF.

The V and J genes are TRBV7-9 and TRBJ1-3; TRBD1 matches 9 bases. V trimming: 2 bases; J trimming: 4 bases; junction bases outside the gene matches: 12. The CDR3 covers 18 residues. CDR1 and CDR2 from the germline V gene are SEHNR and FQNEAQ (reference sequence). For the CDR3, the DNA is TGTGCCAGCAGCTTACCCGTCTTTCGGACAGGGGACGGAAACACCATATATTTT. Its protein product is CASSLPVFRTGDGNTIYF.

Written as DNA, the CDR3 is TGTGCCAGCTCACCAAGGACAGGGCCGAACACTGAAGCTTTCTTT. Translating it yields CASSPRTGPNTEAFF. The chain employs TRBV18 and TRBJ1-1; 8 bases align to TRBD1. Trimming at V came to 2 bases and at J to 1 base, leaving 3 bases not matched to a gene. Germline CDR1 is KGHSH and CDR2 is LQKENI. The length of the CDR3 is 15 residues. Full variable domain (outside the CDR3, taken from reference TRBV18 and TRBJ1-1): NAGVMQNPRHLVRRRGQEARLRCSPMKGHSHVYWYRQLPEEGLKFMVYLQKENIIDESGMPKERFSAEFPKEGPSILRIQQVVRGDSAAYFCASSPRTGPNTEAFFGQGTRLTVV.

The rearrangement uses TRBV6-2 or TRBV6-3 and TRBJ1-5; weak D call: TRBD1 (5 bases). V was trimmed by 5 bases and J by 8 bases, leaving 10 bases between them. Germline assignment: CDR1 MNHEY and CDR2 SVGEGT. The CDR3 runs to 12 residues. The CDR3 bases are TGTGCCAGCAGTGCATCAGGGAAGCCCCAGCATTTT. Translated: CASSASGKPQHF.

The chain couples TRBV27 to TRBJ2-5; unclear D gene. The CDR3 totals 16 residues. Trimming stripped 6 bases from V and 0 bases from J, with 17 bases between. The germline gives CDR1 MNHEY, CDR2 SMNVEV (reference sequence). The CDR3 DNA reads as TGTGCCAGCAGCCCCTTAGCCGGCTCGAACCAAGAGACCCAGTACTTC. Translation: CASSPLAGSNQETQYF.

The chain joins TRBV5-4 to TRBJ1-1; 9 bases are shared with TRBD1. J lost 2 bases, V lost 3 bases, and 8 bases had no gene match. CDR3 length: 16 residues. Germline V gene lookup returns CDR1 SGHNT and CDR2 YYREEE (reference sequence). The CDR3 coding sequence is TGTGCCAGCAGCTCGGCCCGGGACAGGGCCAACACTGAAGCTTTCTTT. This translates into CASSSARDRANTEAFF. The variable domain in full, with the rest retrieved from reference TRBV5-4 and TRBJ1-1, is ETGVTQSPTHLIKTRGQQVTLRCSSQSGHNTVSWYQQALGQGPQFIFQYYREEENGRGNFPPRFSGLQFPNYSSELNVNALELDDSALYLCASSSARDRANTEAFFGQGTRLTVV.

V gene TRBV28 combines with J gene TRBJ1-2; 7 nucleotides agree with TRBD1. J was trimmed by 4 bases and V by 4 bases; bases with no gene match: 12. This CDR3 has 16 residues. Germline assignment: CDR1 MDHEN and CDR2 SYDVKM. CDR3 sequence reads: CASSSYSRQGLYGYTF. CDR3 nucleotides: TGTGCCAGCAGTTCGTATTCTCGACAGGGCCTCTATGGCTACACCTTC.

This clone has more than one count but fewer than ten. The genes are TRBV6-5 and TRBJ1-2, with a tentative D call TRBD1 (5 bases). The length of the CDR3 is 14 residues. Germline CDR1 and CDR2: MNHEY and SVGAGI. V lost 2 bases and J 3 bases, leaving 10 bases between the germline ends. This CDR3 is CASSYGGRDYGYTF. CDR3 in DNA: TGTGCCAGCAGTTACGGCGGCAGGGACTATGGCTACACCTTC.

The chain couples TRBV18 to TRBJ1-2, with 12 bases aligning to TRBD1. The CDR3 loop spans 16 amino acids. Germline CDR1 KGHSH, CDR2 LQKENI. Trimming at V came to 4 bases and at J to 0 bases, leaving 3 bases not matched to a gene. The CDR3 loop is CASSQGTGGTNYGYTF. CDR3 sequence (DNA): TGTGCCAGCTCACAGGGGACAGGGGGCACTAACTATGGCTACACCTTC. Full variable domain (missing parts from reference TRBV18 and TRBJ1-2): NAGVMQNPRHLVRRRGQEARLRCSPMKGHSHVYWYRQLPEEGLKFMVYLQKENIIDESGMPKERFSAEFPKEGPSILRIQQVVRGDSAAYFCASSQGTGGTNYGYTFGSGTRLTVV.

The chain combines TRBV13 with TRBJ2-3; TRBD2 matches at 7 bases. The CDR3 is 14 residues long. Germline values: CDR1 PRHDT, CDR2 FYEKMQ (reference sequence). Trimming at V came to 7 bases and at J to 3 bases, leaving 7 bases not matched to a gene. CDR3 DNA: TGTGCCAGCACCGTCCAGGGAGGGACAGATACGCAGTATTTT. Its translation: CASTVQGGTDTQYF.